The T cell receptor (beta chain) under discussion was sequenced for a study of blood T cells in healthy people across ages. Overall study results and limits: Older individuals had lower TCR beta diversity per million T cells (the decline was roughly linear).

Turning to this clonotype: The antigen remains unidentified.

A J-beta primer mix and a sample-barcoded 5' primer were used in a second PCR of roughly 7 to 12 cycles. MiXCR, run by TCRdb on the 5' RACE reads, gives a single entry per CDR3 protein. Altogether about a million distinct CDR3 sequences are present, more than 30% being singletons, with the ten largest covering under 15%. Source material: blood. The origin of this receptor is a man younger than 30 in good health.

CDR3 sequence: CASSQGTGLNTGELFF. The CDR3 coding sequence is TGTGCCAGCAGCCAAGGTACAGGGCTGAACACCGGGGAGCTGTTTTTT. The chain joins TRBV3-1 to TRBJ2-2; possibly TRBD1 for D (6 bases). CDR1 is LGHDT, CDR2 YNNKEL, per germline (reference sequence). V was cut by 1 base and J by 1 base, with 10 bases left in between. The CDR3 has 16 residues.